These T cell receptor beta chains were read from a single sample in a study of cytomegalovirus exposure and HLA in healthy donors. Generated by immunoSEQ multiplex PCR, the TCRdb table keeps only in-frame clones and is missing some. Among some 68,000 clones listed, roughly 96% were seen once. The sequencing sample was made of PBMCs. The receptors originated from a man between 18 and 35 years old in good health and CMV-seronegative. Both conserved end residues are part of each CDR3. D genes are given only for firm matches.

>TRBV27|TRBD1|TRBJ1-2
CASSSGGADGYTF
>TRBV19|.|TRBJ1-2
CASANPGSYGYTF
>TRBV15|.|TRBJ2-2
CATSRDLGNTGELFF
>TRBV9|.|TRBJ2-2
CASSDGTQSTGELFF
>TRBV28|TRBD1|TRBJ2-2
CASSSSGGSGELFF
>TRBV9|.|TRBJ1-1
CASSRGGNTEAFF
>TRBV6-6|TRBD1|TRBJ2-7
CASSKGQVKSYEQYF
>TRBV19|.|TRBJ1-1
CASSNDRVNTEAFF
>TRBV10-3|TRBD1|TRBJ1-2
CAISVGTAGYTF
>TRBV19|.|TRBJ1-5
CASSILEQSNQPQHF
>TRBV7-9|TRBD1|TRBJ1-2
CASSLGTGSFYGYTF
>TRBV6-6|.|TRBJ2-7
CASRNRQGGHEQYF
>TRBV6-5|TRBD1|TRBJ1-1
CASSQGTGRGTEAFF
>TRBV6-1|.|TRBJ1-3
CASIPTGPGNTIYF
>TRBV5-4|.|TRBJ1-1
CASSLGLGSPEAFF
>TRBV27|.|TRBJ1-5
CASSLRGLNQPQHF
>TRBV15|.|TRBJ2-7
CATSRNRDYEQYF
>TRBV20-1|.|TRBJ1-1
CSASQGTEAFF
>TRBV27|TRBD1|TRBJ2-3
CASSWDRTDTQYF
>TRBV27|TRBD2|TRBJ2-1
CASSLAGGPAYNEQFF
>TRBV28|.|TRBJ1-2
CASYKAQAYYGYTF
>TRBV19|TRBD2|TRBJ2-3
CASSSGGVDTQYF
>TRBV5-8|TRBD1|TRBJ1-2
CASSLGPGTGGTAGYTF
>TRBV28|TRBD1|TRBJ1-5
CASRPRQGSNQPQHF
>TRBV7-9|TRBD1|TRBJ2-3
CASSHGQAITDTQYF
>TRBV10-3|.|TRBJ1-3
CAISESQISSGNTIYF
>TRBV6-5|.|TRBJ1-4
CASTPGGGADEKLFF
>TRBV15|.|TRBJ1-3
CATRDSSGNTIYF
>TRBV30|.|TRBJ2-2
CAWSVLFPNTGELFF
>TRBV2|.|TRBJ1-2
CASRSALFGYTF
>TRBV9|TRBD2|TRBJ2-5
CASSVVAGGQETQYF
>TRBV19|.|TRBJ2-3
CASSIQAATDTQYF
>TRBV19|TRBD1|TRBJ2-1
CASMGGQGHNEQFF
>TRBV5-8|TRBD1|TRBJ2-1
CASSAQGGIDEQFF
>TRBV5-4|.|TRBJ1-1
CASSFRGQVNTEAFF
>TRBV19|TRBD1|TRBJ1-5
CASSRDSYSNQPQHF
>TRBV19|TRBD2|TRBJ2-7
CASTPSASGTYEQYF
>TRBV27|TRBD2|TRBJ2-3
CASSGREYSDTQYF
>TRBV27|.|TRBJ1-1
CASSYGQRGPEAFF
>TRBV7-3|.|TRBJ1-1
CASSLTADLGTEAFF
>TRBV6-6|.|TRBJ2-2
CASWETGELFF
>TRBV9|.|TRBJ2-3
CASSERGAGVTDTQYF
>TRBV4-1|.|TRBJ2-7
CASSHSYEQYF
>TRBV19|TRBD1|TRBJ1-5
CASSDRGSNQPQHF
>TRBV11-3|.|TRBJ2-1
CASSLGTSMSVDEQFF
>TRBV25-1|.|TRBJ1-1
CASSEYREGNTEAFF
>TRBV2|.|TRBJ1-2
CASEGNYGYTF
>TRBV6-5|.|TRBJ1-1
CASSEEGAGFEAFF
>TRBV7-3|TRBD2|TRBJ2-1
CASSPLGGRDNEQFF
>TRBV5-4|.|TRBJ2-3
CASSLAGTDTQYF
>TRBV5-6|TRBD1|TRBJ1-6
CASSYKRTGENSPLHF
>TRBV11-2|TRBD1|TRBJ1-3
CASSSIRGKVSAIYF
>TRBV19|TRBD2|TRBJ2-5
CASSTGLADQETQYF
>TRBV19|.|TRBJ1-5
CASSQGRFEPQHF
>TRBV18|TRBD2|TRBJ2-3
CASSPRLAGDRGTQYF
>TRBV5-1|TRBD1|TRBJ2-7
CASSPAGGQGGEQYF
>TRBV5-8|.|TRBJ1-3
CASNEGGPGNTIYF